The 22 T cell receptor beta chains reported below all come from one sample, sequenced in a study of blood T cell repertoires in COVID-19. Only in-frame clones appear in the TCRdb table, and some are missing; sequencing was by immunoSEQ multiplex PCR. The sample has hundreds of thousands of clones, around nine tenths seen once; the top ten hold 4.3%. Sequenced: peripheral blood. Source of these receptors: a woman between 25 and 40 years old with acute or convalescent COVID-19.

The chain is built from TRBV5-6 and TRBJ2-7; unclear D gene. Germline CDR1 reads SGHDT; CDR2 reads YYEEEE. CDR3 length equals 15 residues. The V end was cut by 0 bases, the J end by 0 bases, with 10 bases between. This CDR3 is CASSLGPQSSYEQYF. CDR3 sequence (DNA): TGTGCCAGCAGCTTGGGTCCACAGAGCTCCTACGAGCAGTACTTC.

A note on this clone: The junction departs from germline at one end; a sequencing error may be responsible. The chain has TRBV7-3 and TRBJ1-1, with D possibly TRBD1 on 6 matching bases. The CDR3 has 12 amino acids. Germline CDR1 SGHTA, CDR2 FQGTGA. In DNA form, the CDR3 reads TGTGCCGGCAGACAGGCCCACACTGAAGCTTTCTTT. It is translated as CAGRQAHTEAFF. The complete variable domain, with remaining parts taken from reference TRBV7-3 and TRBJ1-1, reads GAGVSQTPSNKVTEKGKYVELRCDPISGHTALYWYRQSLGQGPEFLIYFQGTGAADDSGLPNDRFFAVRPEGSVSTLKIQRTERGDSAVYLCAGRQAHTEAFFGQGTRLTVV.

The gene calls are TRBV9 and TRBJ2-1; TRBD2 agrees at 13 bases. The junction had 11 bases not matched to a gene; V was cut back by 4 bases and J by 7 bases. This CDR3 contains 17 residues. CDR1 SGDLS and CDR2 YYNGEE come from the germline V gene. The CDR3 loop is CASSPRLAGGASNEQFF. The CDR3 DNA reads as TGTGCCAGCAGCCCAAGACTAGCGGGGGGCGCCTCGAATGAGCAGTTCTTC.

The chain couples TRBV30 to TRBJ1-3, with D hard to call. CDR1 GTSNPN and CDR2 SVGIG come from the germline V gene (reference sequence). The CDR3 extends over 12 amino acids. V was cut by 0 bases and J by 3 bases, with 3 bases left in between. The CDR3 bases are TGTGCCTGGAGTGTTCGTGGAAACACCATATATTTT. Its translation: CAWSVRGNTIYF. Complete variable domain (other parts from reference TRBV30 and TRBJ1-3): SQTIHQWPATLVQPVGSPLSLECTVEGTSNPNLYWYRQAAGRGLQLLFYSVGIGQISSEVPQNLSASRPQDRQFILSSKKLLLSDSGFYLCAWSVRGNTIYFGEGSWLTVV.

Only one count was recorded for this clone. V and J are TRBV6-4 and TRBJ1-5; TRBD1 agrees at 9 bases. V was clipped by 3 bases and J by 0 bases; unmatched bases: 6. Looked up from germline, CDR1 is MRHNA and CDR2 is SNTAGT. The CDR3 sequence is 17 residues long. CDR3 sequence reads: CASSEQGAFFSNQPQHF. CDR3 nucleotides: TGTGCCAGCAGTGAACAGGGGGCATTCTTTAGCAATCAGCCCCAGCATTTT.

The chain employs TRBV2 and TRBJ2-7; D unresolved. V lost 2 bases and J lost 6, with 17 bases in between. The CDR3 contains 15 residues. Germline loops: CDR1 SNHLY, CDR2 FYNNEI. The CDR3 nucleotides read TGTGCCAGCAGTGAATCGCAGGCCCGTCCCCTCGAGCAGTACTTC. This sequence encodes CASSESQARPLEQYF.

This clone appeared a single time. The V and J genes are TRBV7-3 and TRBJ2-1; TRBD2 aligns across 7 bases. Germline-derived CDR1 and CDR2 are SGHTA and FQGTGA. Trimming at V came to 4 bases and at J to 5 bases, leaving 2 bases not matched to a gene. CDR3 length: 13 amino acids. This CDR3 reads CASSWGTNNEQFF. CDR3 sequence (DNA): TGTGCCAGCAGCTGGGGGACTAACAATGAGCAGTTCTTC. The complete variable domain, with remaining parts taken from reference TRBV7-3 and TRBJ2-1, reads GAGVSQTPSNKVTEKGKYVELRCDPISGHTALYWYRQSLGQGPEFLIYFQGTGAADDSGLPNDRFFAVRPEGSVSTLKIQRTERGDSAVYLCASSWGTNNEQFFGPGTRLTVL.

The V call is TRBV30, the J call TRBJ1-4; 7 bases match TRBD1. Trimming removed 1 base from V and 4 bases from J; junction bases left unmatched: 18. Germline CDR1 GTSNPN, CDR2 SVGIG (reference sequence). This CDR3 has 19 residues. CDR3 protein: CAWSAGVRIRGQNNEKLFF. DNA of the CDR3: TGTGCCTGGAGTGCGGGGGTGCGAATTCGGGGACAGAATAATGAAAAACTGTTTTTT.

The chain recombines TRBV5-4 with TRBJ2-1; the match to TRBD2 covers 9 bases. V was clipped by 4 bases and J by 0 bases; unmatched bases: 2. Germline CDR1 is SGHNT and CDR2 is YYREEE (reference sequence). The length of the CDR3 is 15 residues. The CDR3 bases are TGTGCCAGCAGCCATAGCGGGAGCTCCTACAATGAGCAGTTCTTC. Amino acid sequence: CASSHSGSSYNEQFF.

The V and J genes are TRBV11-2 and TRBJ1-5; the D is unclear. There are 13 residues in the CDR3. CDR1 SGHAT and CDR2 FQNNGV come from the germline V gene. V gave up 5 bases and J gave up 6 bases, with 11 bases separating them. The CDR3 region has the DNA TGTGCCAGCAGCCTGGCTCCGGGTCAGCCCCAGCATTTT. Its translation: CASSLAPGQPQHF.

The rearrangement links TRBV28 to TRBJ1-2; 7 bases map to TRBD1. Losses at the gene ends were 4 bases for V and 8 bases for J; bases not matched to a gene: 13. CDR3 length: 15 amino acids. Germline lookup yields CDR1 MDHEN and CDR2 SYDVKM. In DNA, the CDR3 is TGTGCCAGCAGTTCCCCCCGTGACAGGGCTCGCGGCTACACCTTC. It specifies CASSSPRDRARGYTF.

The chain recombines TRBV9 with TRBJ2-3, with 12 positions matching TRBD2. The germline V gene encodes CDR1 SGDLS and CDR2 YYNGEE. The V gene end was trimmed by 4 bases and the J gene end by 2 bases; junction bases not matched to a gene: 8. There are 17 residues in the CDR3. The CDR3 spells CASSYALAGGSTDTQYF. CDR3 nucleotides: TGTGCCAGCAGCTACGCTCTAGCGGGGGGGTCCACAGATACGCAGTATTTT.

The gene calls are TRBV7-9 and TRBJ2-7, with D perhaps matching TRBD1 (6 bases). Looked up from germline, CDR1 is SEHNR and CDR2 is FQNEAQ (reference sequence). The CDR3 is 15 amino acids. The V end lost 3 bases, the J end lost 2 bases, and 14 bases lay between the germline ends. CDR3: CASSFQGLSPYEQYF. As DNA, the CDR3 is TGTGCCAGCAGCTTTCAGGGGTTATCGCCCTACGAGCAGTACTTC.

This chain links TRBV28 with TRBJ2-7; 10 bases are a match to TRBD1. The CDR3 length is 15 residues. The germline V gene encodes CDR1 MDHEN and CDR2 SYDVKM. Losses at the gene ends were 6 bases for V and 5 bases for J; bases not matched to a gene: 10. CDR3 DNA: TGTGCCAGCAGGTCCCGCGGACAGGGGGTCCACGAGCAGTACTTC. Amino acid sequence: CASRSRGQGVHEQYF. The variable domain in full, with the rest retrieved from reference TRBV28 and TRBJ2-7, is DVKVTQSSRYLVKRTGEKVFLECVQDMDHENMFWYRQDPGLGLRLIYFSYDVKMKEKGDIPEGYSVSREKKERFSLILESASTNQTSMYLCASRSRGQGVHEQYFGPGTRLTVT.

J is TRBJ1-2 and V is TRBV5-1; the match to TRBD1 covers 8 bases. The CDR3 is 13 amino acids. Germline V gene sequence: CDR1 SGHRS, CDR2 YFSETQ. J lost 7 bases, V lost 5 bases, and 7 bases had no gene match. CDR3 sequence: CASSQGALGGYTF. In DNA form, the CDR3 reads TGCGCCAGCAGTCAGGGGGCTTTGGGTGGCTACACCTTC.

The chain is built from TRBV24-1 and TRBJ2-1; 8 bases map to TRBD2. V trimming: 4 bases; J trimming: 7 bases; junction bases outside the gene matches: 11. Germline values: CDR1 KGHDR, CDR2 SFDVKD. This CDR3 is 16 amino acids long. DNA for the CDR3: TGTGCCACCAGTGAAACCGGAGCGGGGGCCCTAAATGAGCAGTTCTTC. This translates into CATSETGAGALNEQFF.

The V gene is TRBV4-1, the J gene TRBJ2-2; 9 nucleotides align to TRBD1. Germline values: CDR1 MGHRA, CDR2 YSYEKL. J gave up 2 bases and V 0 bases, and 4 bases lay outside the gene matches. The CDR3 is 17 amino acids. The CDR3 sequence: CASSQDTTGGNTGELFF. CDR3 DNA sequence: TGCGCCAGCAGCCAAGATACGACAGGGGGAAACACCGGGGAGCTGTTTTTT.

V usage is TRBV30 and J usage is TRBJ1-2; 7 bases are shared with TRBD1. The CDR3 sequence is 14 residues long. The V segment lost 4 bases and the J segment 7 bases; nucleotides outside the gene matches: 12. In germline, CDR1 is GTSNPN, CDR2 SVGIG (reference sequence). DNA of the CDR3: TGTGCCTGGAAGCCAGGACAGGTACTTGGTGGCTACACCTTC. Protein: CAWKPGQVLGGYTF. The whole variable domain, remainder taken from reference TRBV30 and TRBJ1-2, is SQTIHQWPATLVQPVGSPLSLECTVEGTSNPNLYWYRQAAGRGLQLLFYSVGIGQISSEVPQNLSASRPQDRQFILSSKKLLLSDSGFYLCAWKPGQVLGGYTFGSGTRLTVV.

The sample holds a few counts of this clone. The chain couples TRBV3-1 (or the pseudogene TRBV3-2) to TRBJ1-4; possible D gene TRBD1, 5 bases. Germline lookup yields CDR1 LGHDT and CDR2 YNNKEL (reference sequence). The CDR3 is 16 amino acids. The ends were cut back, 0 bases at V and 6 bases at J, with 14 bases in the middle. CDR3 in amino acids: CASSQDLGAGDEKLFF. The DNA of the CDR3 is TGTGCCAGCAGCCAAGATTTAGGGGCGGGAGATGAAAAACTGTTTTTT.

The chain is built from TRBV7-9 and TRBJ1-2; D not certain. Germline loops: CDR1 SEHNR, CDR2 FQNEAQ (reference sequence). V dropped 5 bases and J dropped 5 bases, with 15 bases sitting between them. The CDR3 covers 14 residues. The CDR3 region has the DNA TGTGCCAGCAGCGAAAATACAGTCGTTTATGGCTACACCTTC. Its protein is CASSENTVVYGYTF.

This clone was found a few times. The chain uses TRBV19 and TRBJ2-7; a weak D match, TRBD1 (7 bases). This CDR3 is built from 16 residues. Germline V lookup: CDR1 LNHDA, CDR2 SQIVND (reference sequence). V lost 5 bases and J lost 0, with 17 bases in between. This CDR3 reads CASSHTEGASSYEQYF. The CDR3 nucleotides read TGTGCCAGTAGTCACACGGAGGGGGCAAGCTCCTACGAGCAGTACTTC.

The rearrangement joins TRBV5-5 to TRBJ1-4; D is undetermined. The CDR3 runs to 16 residues. Trimming removed 5 bases from V and 5 bases from J, with 19 bases in between. Germline CDR1 and CDR2: SGHKS and YYEKEE (reference sequence). CDR3: CASRSIFGGRNEKLFF. The CDR3 nucleotides read TGTGCCAGCAGATCAATATTCGGTGGTCGGAATGAAAAACTGTTTTTT. The full variable domain, its missing parts supplied by reference TRBV5-5 and TRBJ1-4, is DAGVTQSPTHLIKTRGQQVTLRCSPISGHKSVSWYQQVLGQGPQFIFQYYEKEERGRGNFPDRFSARQFPNYSSELNVNALLLGDSALYLCASRSIFGGRNEKLFFGSGTQLSVL.